The 4 T cell receptor beta chains presented below share a single source sample, sequenced in a study of T cells in Graves' hyperthyroidism and ophthalmopathy. The source material, RNA transcripts, was used to amplify TCR beta CDR3 regions. In the first-round RT-PCR of the TCR CDR3, the HTBI primer set was used. TCRdb re-derived calls from the multiplex PCR reads in MiXCR, one entry per CDR3 protein. This table has over 700,000 distinct CDR3 sequences, 35% to 40% appearing once. Sequencing was done on a sample of blood. Receptors originate from a man between 18 and 29 years old with Graves' hyperthyroidism.

This clonotype has only a few counts. The gene calls are TRBV6-1 and TRBJ1-6; a weak D match, TRBD1 (5 bases). Germline V gene sequence: CDR1 MNHNS, CDR2 SASEGT. Trimming removed 3 bases at V and 5 bases at J, with 5 bases between. The CDR3 loop spans 13 amino acids. The CDR3 bases are TGTGCCAGCAGTGAGACAGATAATTCACCCCTCCACTTT. Amino acid sequence: CASSETDNSPLHF.

V is TRBV2 and J is TRBJ1-5; D not certain. CDR1 SNHLY and CDR2 FYNNEI come from the germline V gene. V lost 8 bases, J lost 1 base, and 9 bases lay in between. The CDR3 contains 13 residues. The CDR3 DNA follows: TGTGCCAGCCCCTACGAGAGCAATCAGCCCCAGCATTTT. Its protein is CASPYESNQPQHF.

Comment on this clonotype: A much larger clone differs by one base, so this may be a read error. The rearrangement uses TRBV10-2 and TRBJ1-2; TRBD1 might be the D (6 bases). The length of the CDR3 is 14 residues. The germline V gene encodes CDR1 WSHSY and CDR2 SAAADI. Written as DNA, the CDR3 is TGCGCCAGCTTAAGTGGGGGGGACAACTATTGCTACACCTTC. Its protein product is CASLSGGDNYCYTF.

About this clonotype: At one end the junction does not follow the germline gene, possibly because of a read error. The gene calls are TRBV11-2 and TRBJ1-1; D unresolved. The CDR3 length is 15 residues. Germline CDR1 is SGHAT and CDR2 is FQNNGV. As DNA, the CDR3 is TGTGCCAGCAGTTCCCGACTGCTCATGAACACTGAAGCTTGCTTT. This translates into CASSSRLLMNTEACF.